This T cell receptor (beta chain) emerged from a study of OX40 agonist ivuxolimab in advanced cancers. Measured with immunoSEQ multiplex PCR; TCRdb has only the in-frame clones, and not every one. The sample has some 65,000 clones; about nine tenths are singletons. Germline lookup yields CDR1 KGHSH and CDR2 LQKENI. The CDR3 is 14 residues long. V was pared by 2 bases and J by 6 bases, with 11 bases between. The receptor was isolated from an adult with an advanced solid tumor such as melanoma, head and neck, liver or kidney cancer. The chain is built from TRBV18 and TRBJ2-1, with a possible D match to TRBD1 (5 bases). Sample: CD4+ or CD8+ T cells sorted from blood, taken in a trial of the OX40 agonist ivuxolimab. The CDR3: CASSPNQGVNEQFF. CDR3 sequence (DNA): TGTGCCAGCTCACCAAATCAGGGTGTCAATGAGCAGTTCTTC.